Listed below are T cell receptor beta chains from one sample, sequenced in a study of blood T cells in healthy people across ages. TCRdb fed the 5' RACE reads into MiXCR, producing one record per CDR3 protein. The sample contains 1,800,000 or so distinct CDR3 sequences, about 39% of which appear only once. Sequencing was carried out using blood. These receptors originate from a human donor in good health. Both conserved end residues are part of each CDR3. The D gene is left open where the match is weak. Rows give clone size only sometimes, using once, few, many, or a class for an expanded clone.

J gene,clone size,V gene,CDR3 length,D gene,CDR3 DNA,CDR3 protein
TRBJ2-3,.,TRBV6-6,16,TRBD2,TGTGCCAGCAGTCATAGCGGGGGGGCCCCGACAGATACGCAGTATTTT,CASSHSGGAPTDTQYF
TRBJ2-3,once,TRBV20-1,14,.,TGCAGTGCTCCCCATGGGGGGGCAACAGATACGCAGTATTTT,CSAPHGGATDTQYF
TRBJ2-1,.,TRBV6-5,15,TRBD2,TGTGCCAGCAGTTACTATGGCGGGGGGGCAGATGAGCAGTTCTTC,CASSYYGGGADEQFF
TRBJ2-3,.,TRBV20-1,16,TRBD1,TGCAGTGCTAGAGATCTTAAGACAGGGAGCACAGATACACAGTATTTT,CSARDLKTGSTDTQYF
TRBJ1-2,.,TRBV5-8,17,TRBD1,TGTGCCAGCACAAAGTCCCGGGACAGGGCCCAGAGCTATGGCTACACCTTC,CASTKSRDRAQSYGYTF
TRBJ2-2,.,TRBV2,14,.,TGTGCCAGCGGCGGGGCGGTAGGAATCGGGGAGCTGTTTTTT,CASGGAVGIGELFF
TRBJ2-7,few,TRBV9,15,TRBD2,TGTGCCAGCAGCGTAGAGGCTAGCGGGGCCCACGAGCAGTACTTC,CASSVEASGAHEQYF
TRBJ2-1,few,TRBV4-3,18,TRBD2,TGCGCCAGCAGCCAAGATCTTGCCCAGCGGGGGGGGTACAATGAGCAGTTCTTC,CASSQDLAQRGGYNEQFF
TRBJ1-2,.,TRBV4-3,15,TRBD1,TGCGCCAGCAGCCCGAGCAACAGGGGTGTCTATGGCTACACCTTC,CASSPSNRGVYGYTF
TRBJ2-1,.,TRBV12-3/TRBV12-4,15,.,TGTGCCAGCAGTTTAGGGGACGGATCCTACAATGGGCAGTTCTTC,CASSLGDGSYNGQFF
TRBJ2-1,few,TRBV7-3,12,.,TGTGCCGGCAGCTTAGTTTCCAATGAGCAGTTCTTC,CAGSLVSNEQFF
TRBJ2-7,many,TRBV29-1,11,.,TGCAGCGTTGAACTCGGAAACGAGCAGTACTTC,CSVELGNEQYF
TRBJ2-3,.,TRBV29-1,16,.,TGCAGCGTTGAACCGGGGGCCCAAACTAGCACAGATACGCAGTATTTT,CSVEPGAQTSTDTQYF
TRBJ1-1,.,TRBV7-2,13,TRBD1,TGTGCCAGCAGCTTAGACTACGGACAGGGGGCTTTCTTT,CASSLDYGQGAFF
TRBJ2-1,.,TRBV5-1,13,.,TGCGCCAGCAGCTTGGGGTCCATAGATGAGCAGTTCTTC,CASSLGSIDEQFF
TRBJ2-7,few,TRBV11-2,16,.,TGTGCCAGCAGCTTAGATGAAGCGGACACCTACTACGAGCAGTACTTC,CASSLDEADTYYEQYF
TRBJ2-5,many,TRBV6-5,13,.,TGTGCCAGCAGAGACAGGGGAGGGGAGACCCAGTACTTC,CASRDRGGETQYF
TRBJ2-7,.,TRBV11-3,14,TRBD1,TGTGCCAGTACGCGAGGGGACAGGGCCGACGAGCAGTACTTC,CASTRGDRADEQYF
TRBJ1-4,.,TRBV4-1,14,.,TGCGCCAGCAGCCATAAACAGTCTCGAAAAAAACTGTTTTTT,CASSHKQSRKKLFF
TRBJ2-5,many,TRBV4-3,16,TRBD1,TGCGCCAGCAGCCAAGATTGGACAGGGGCACAAGAGACCCAGTACTTC,CASSQDWTGAQETQYF
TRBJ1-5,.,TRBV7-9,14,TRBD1,TGTGCCAGCAGCCCGACAGGGGGCGAGCAGCCCCAGCATTTT,CASSPTGGEQPQHF
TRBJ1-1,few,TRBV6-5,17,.,TGTGCCAGCAGTTACTCGAGGCCGGGGCGGATGAACACTGAAGCTTTCTTT,CASSYSRPGRMNTEAFF
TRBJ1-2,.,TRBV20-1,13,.,TGCAGTGCGCCAGAACAGGGACAAAATGGCTACACCTTC,CSAPEQGQNGYTF
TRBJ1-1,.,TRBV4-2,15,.,TGTGCCAGCGGCCAACCTAGTATCCTGGACACTGAAGCTTTCTTT,CASGQPSILDTEAFF